This T cell receptor beta chain was observed in a study of T-cell memory formation after mild COVID-19. CDR1 SQVTM and CDR2 ANQGSEA come from the germline V gene. This CDR3 region has 13 residues. The V gene end was trimmed by 3 bases and the J gene end by 5 bases; junction bases not matched to a gene: 5. TCRdb used MiXCR to reprocess the 5' RACE reads, holding one entry per CDR3 protein. Here the sample spans roughly 100,000 distinct CDR3 sequences, around 15% being singletons. This clonotype was counted between two and nine times. This clonotype was obtained from an adult woman who had mild COVID-19 (a few samples of this study predate the infection). Cell type and time point are not known. The sample consisted of PBMCs or a T cell subset sorted from them (not recorded which). The rearrangement joins TRBV29-1 to TRBJ2-7; TRBD2 agrees at 9 bases. The CDR3 region has the DNA TGCAGCGTTGATCTAGCGGGAACCCACGAGCAGTACTTC. This translates into CSVDLAGTHEQYF.